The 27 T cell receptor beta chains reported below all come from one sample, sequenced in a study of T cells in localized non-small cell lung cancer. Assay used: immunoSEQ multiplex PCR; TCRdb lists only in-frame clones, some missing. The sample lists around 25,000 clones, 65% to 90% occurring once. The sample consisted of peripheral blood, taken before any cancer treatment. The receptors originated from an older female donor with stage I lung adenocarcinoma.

The CDR3 coding sequence is TGCGCCAGCGGACCACCGGGACAAAACACTGAAGCTTTCTTT. This sequence encodes CASGPPGQNTEAFF. The chain employs TRBV10-2 and TRBJ1-1; maybe TRBD1 (6 bases). The CDR3 runs 14 residues. Trimming cost V 8 bases and J 2 bases, with 15 bases left between them. CDR1 is WSHSY and CDR2 is SAAADI in the germline V gene.

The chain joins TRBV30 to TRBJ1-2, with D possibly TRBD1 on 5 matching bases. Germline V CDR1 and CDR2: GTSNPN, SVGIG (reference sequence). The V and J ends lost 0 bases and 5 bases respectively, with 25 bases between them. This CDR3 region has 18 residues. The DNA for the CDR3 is TGTGCCTGGAGTGTAGGTTCGGGAACAGGAGGAAGATCGTATGGCTACACCTTC. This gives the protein CAWSVGSGTGGRSYGYTF.

CDR3 coding DNA: TGTGCCAGTAGGACCTTTCGGCGGGGAGACACTGAAGCTTTCTTT. This encodes CASRTFRRGDTEAFF. The J gene is TRBJ1-1, the V gene TRBV19; no definite D call. Germline lookup yields CDR1 LNHDA and CDR2 SQIVND (reference sequence). The CDR3 is made up of 15 amino acids. Trimming removed 6 bases from V and 3 bases from J, with 17 bases in between.

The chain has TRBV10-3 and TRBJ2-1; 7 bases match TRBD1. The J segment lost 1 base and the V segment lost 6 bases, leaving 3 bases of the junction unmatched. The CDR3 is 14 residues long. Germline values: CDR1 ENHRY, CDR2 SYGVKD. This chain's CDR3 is CAIRAQGSYNEQFF. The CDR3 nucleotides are TGTGCCATCAGGGCACAGGGGTCCTACAATGAGCAGTTCTTC.

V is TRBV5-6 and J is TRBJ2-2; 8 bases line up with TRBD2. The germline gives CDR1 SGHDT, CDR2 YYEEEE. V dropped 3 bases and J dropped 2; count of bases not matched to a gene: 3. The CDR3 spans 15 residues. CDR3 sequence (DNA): TGTGCCAGCAGCTCGGGACTAGTTAACACCGGGGAGCTGTTTTTT. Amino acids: CASSSGLVNTGELFF.

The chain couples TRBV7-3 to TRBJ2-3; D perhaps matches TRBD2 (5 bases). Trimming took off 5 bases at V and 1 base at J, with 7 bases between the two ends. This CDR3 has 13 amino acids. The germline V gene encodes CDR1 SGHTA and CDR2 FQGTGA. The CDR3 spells CASSLSGTDTQYF. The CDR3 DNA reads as TGTGCCAGCAGCCTTAGCGGCACAGATACGCAGTATTTT. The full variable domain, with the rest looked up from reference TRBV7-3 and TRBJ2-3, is GAGVSQTPSNKVTEKGKYVELRCDPISGHTALYWYRQSLGQGPEFLIYFQGTGAADDSGLPNDRFFAVRPEGSVSTLKIQRTERGDSAVYLCASSLSGTDTQYFGPGTRLTVL.

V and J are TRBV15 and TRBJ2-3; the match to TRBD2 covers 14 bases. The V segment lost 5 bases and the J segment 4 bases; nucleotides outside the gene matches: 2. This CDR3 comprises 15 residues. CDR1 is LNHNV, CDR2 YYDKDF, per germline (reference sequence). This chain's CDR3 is CATSPGLAGADTQYF. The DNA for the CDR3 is TGTGCCACCAGCCCGGGACTAGCGGGAGCAGATACGCAGTATTTT.

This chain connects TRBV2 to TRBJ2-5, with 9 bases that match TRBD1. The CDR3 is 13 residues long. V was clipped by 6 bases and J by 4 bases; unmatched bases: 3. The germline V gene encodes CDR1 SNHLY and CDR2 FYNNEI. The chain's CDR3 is CASRGGQGETQYF. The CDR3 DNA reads TGTGCCAGCAGGGGGGGACAGGGAGAGACCCAGTACTTC.

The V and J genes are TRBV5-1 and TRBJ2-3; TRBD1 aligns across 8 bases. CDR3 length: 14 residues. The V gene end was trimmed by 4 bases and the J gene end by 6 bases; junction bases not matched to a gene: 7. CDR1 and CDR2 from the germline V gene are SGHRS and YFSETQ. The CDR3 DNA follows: TGCGCCAGCAGCGTGACAGGGGAAGCGGATACGCAGTATTTT. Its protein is CASSVTGEADTQYF.

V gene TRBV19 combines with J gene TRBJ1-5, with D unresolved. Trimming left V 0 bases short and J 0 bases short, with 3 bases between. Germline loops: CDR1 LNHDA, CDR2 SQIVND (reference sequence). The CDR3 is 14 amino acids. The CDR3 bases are TGTGCCAGTAGTATAGACAGTAGCAATCAGCCCCAGCATTTT. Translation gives CASSIDSSNQPQHF.

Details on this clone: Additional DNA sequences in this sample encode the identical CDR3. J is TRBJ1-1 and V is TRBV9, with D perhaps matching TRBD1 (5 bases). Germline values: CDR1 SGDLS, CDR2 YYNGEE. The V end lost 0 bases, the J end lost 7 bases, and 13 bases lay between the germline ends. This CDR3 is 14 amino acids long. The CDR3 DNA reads TGTGCCAGCAGCGTAGATGGGGACGACAGTGAAGCTTTCTTT. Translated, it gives CASSVDGDDSEAFF.

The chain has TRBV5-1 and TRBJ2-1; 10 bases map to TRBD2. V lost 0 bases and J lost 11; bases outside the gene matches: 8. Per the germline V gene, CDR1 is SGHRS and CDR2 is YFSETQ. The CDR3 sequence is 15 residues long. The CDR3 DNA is TGCGCCAGCAGCTTGGCCCAAACTAGCGGGGAGAAGCAGTTCTTC. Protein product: CASSLAQTSGEKQFF.

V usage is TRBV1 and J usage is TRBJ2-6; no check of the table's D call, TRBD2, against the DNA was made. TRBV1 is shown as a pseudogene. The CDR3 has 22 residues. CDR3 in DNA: TGCACCAGCAGCGAAGACCCTTGGAATAGAGGGCTTCGTCAGTCTGGGGCCAACGTCCTGACTTTC. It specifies CTSSEDPWNRGLRQSGANVLTF.

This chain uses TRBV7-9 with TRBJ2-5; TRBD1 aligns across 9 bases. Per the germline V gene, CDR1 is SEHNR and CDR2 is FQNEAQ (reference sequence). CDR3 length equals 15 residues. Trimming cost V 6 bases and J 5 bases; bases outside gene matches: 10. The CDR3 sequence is CASRRGRDRVETQYF. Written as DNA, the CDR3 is TGTGCCAGCAGACGCGGCCGGGACAGGGTGGAGACCCAGTACTTC.

CDR3 protein: CASSGGGAGANTEAFF. Written as DNA, the CDR3 is TGTGCCAGCAGCGGAGGGGGGGCAGGGGCGAACACTGAAGCTTTCTTT. The chain combines TRBV9 with TRBJ1-1, with D perhaps matching TRBD1 (6 bases). The germline V gene has CDR1 SGDLS and CDR2 YYNGEE. The CDR3 sequence is 16 residues long. Between the trimmed V and J ends, which lost 3 bases and 1 base, there was a span of 16 bases.

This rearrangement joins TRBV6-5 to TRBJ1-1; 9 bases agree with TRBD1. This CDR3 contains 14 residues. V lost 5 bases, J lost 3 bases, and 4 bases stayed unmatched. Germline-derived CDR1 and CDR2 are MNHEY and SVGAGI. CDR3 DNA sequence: TGTGCCAGCAGTCTACAGGGGGCGCACACTGAAGCTTTCTTT. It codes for CASSLQGAHTEAFF.

The CDR3 loop reads CASSHTETQYF. The CDR3 DNA follows: TGTGCCAGCAGCCACACAGAGACCCAGTACTTC. V is TRBV14 and J is TRBJ2-5; D not resolved. CDR1 is SGHDN, CDR2 FVKESK, per germline. There are 11 residues in the CDR3. V lost 3 bases, J lost 4 bases, and 3 bases lay in between.

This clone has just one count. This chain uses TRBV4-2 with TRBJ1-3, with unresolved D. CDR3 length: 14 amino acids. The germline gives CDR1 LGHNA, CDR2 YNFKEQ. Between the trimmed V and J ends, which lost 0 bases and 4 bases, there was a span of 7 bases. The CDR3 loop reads CASSQDSQGNTIYF. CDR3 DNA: TGTGCCAGCAGCCAAGATTCCCAGGGAAACACCATATATTTT.

CDR3 loop: CASSGRTGGYEQYF. CDR3 nucleotides: TGTGCCAGCAGCGGGAGAACAGGGGGCTACGAGCAGTACTTC. The rearrangement uses TRBV11-3 and TRBJ2-7, with 8 bases aligning to TRBD1. V dropped 5 bases and J dropped 3; count of bases not matched to a gene: 6. The CDR3 is made up of 14 amino acids. Germline V gives CDR1 SGHNT, CDR2 YENEEA.

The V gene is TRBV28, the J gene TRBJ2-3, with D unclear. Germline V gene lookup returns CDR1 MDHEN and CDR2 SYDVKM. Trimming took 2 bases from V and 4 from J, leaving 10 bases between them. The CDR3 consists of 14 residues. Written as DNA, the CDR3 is TGTGCCAGCAGTTTAAGGCGGTCGCCAGATACGCAGTATTTT. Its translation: CASSLRRSPDTQYF.

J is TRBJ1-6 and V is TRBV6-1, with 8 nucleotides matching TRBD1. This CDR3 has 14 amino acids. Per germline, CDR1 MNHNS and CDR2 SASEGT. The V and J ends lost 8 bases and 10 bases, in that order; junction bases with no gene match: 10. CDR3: CASERDRSRSPLHF. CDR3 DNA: TGTGCCAGCGAACGGGACAGGTCCCGATCACCCCTCCACTTT.

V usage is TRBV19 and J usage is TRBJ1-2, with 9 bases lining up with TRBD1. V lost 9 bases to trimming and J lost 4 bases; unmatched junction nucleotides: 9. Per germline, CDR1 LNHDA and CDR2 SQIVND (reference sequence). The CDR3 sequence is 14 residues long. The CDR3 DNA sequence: TGTGCCAGCGCAGGGACAGGGTTTAGCTATGGCTACACCTTC. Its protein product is CASAGTGFSYGYTF.

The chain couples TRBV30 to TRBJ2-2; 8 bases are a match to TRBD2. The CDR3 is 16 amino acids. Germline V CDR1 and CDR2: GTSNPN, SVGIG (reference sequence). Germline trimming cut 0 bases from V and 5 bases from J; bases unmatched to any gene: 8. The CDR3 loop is CAWSVQSGRRTGELFF. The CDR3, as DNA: TGTGCCTGGAGTGTACAAAGCGGGAGAAGGACCGGGGAGCTGTTTTTT.

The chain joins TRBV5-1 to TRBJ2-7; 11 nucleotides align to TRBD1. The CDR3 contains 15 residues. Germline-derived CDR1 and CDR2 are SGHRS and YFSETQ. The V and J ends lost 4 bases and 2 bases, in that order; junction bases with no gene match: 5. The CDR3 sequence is CASSVGQGVTYEQYF. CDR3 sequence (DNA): TGCGCCAGCAGCGTGGGACAGGGGGTAACCTACGAGCAGTACTTC.

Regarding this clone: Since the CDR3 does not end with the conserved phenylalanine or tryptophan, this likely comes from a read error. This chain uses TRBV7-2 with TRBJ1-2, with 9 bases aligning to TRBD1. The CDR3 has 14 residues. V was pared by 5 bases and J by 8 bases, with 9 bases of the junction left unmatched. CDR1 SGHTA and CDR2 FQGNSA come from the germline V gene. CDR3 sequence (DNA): TGTGCCAGCAGCCCTCGCGGACAGGGGAGCGGCTACACCCTC. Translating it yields CASSPRGQGSGYTL.

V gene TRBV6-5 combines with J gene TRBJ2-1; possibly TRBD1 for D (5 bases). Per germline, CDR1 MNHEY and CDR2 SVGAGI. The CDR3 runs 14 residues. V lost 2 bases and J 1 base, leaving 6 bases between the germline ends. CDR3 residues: CASSYRGSYNEQFF. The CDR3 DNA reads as TGTGCCAGCAGTTACAGGGGATCCTACAATGAGCAGTTCTTC.

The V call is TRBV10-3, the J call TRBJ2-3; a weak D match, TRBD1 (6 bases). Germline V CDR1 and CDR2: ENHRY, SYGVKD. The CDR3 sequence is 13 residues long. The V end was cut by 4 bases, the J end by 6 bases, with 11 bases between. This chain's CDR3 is CAISVVQGDTQYF. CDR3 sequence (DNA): TGTGCCATCAGTGTCGTACAGGGTGATACGCAGTATTTT.